This T cell receptor beta chain was identified during a study of shared clonotypes between healthy human individuals. V was clipped by 1 base and J by 7 bases; unmatched bases: 8. The CDR3 consists of 14 residues. Germline V gene lookup returns CDR1 SGHRS and CDR2 YFSETQ. Study outcomes and limitations: Collection of samples was limited to blood; tissue repertoires likely differ. Unshared clonotypes carried lower generation probabilities than those common to all four donors.

The donors were all Caucasian adults (living in Nashville, Tennessee). 200 to 250 ng DNA, approximately 30,000 T cell genomes, went into each sorted-subset replicate PCR. TCRdb's copy holds only in-frame clones and misses some; the assay was immunoSEQ multiplex PCR. The sample lists under 1,100,000 clones, 60% to 80% occurring once. As to this clone: No antigen is known for it.

The chain joins TRBV5-1 to TRBJ2-7; 7 nucleotides match TRBD2. The sequence was collected from a young man in good health. Source material: memory CD4+ T cells sorted from blood. Subset in this sample: CD45RA-negative fraction. The CDR3 here is CASSLFAGEWEQYF. The DNA of the CDR3 is TGCGCCAGCAGCTTGTTTGCGGGAGAGTGGGAGCAGTACTTC.